This T cell receptor beta chain emerged from a study of blood T cell repertoires in COVID-19 (dated by TCRdb to the early 2020s). Concerning the study at large: Collaborator samples came from the United States, Italy and Spain and covered acute and convalescent phases of COVID-19. Samples came from the ongoing ImmuneRACE study (first 160 participants) plus 1,254 subjects from 6 global collaborators. Where available, HLA class I and class II types were taken from metadata supplied by the sample provider and were not determined by assay-based typing. Subjects who had been exposed to COVID-19, were actively infected with it, or had recovered from it provided the deeply sampled blood TCRbeta repertoires that made up the dataset. The repertoires were released in a freely available public database intended as a resource for research on the immune response to SARS-CoV-2. Nearly every sample came with metadata listing a de-identified subject ID, COVID-19 status, age in years and sex. The prospective study material was composed of cDNA or gDNA derived from T cells, B-cell-depleted T cells, or PBMCs. Study-wide findings and limitations: The quantity of clinical and demographic metadata differed by source and by participant and was supplied without curation.

One collaborating source in Seattle enrolled patients while the patients were actively infected and followed the patients over time throughout the course of disease. The collaborating institutions used their own protocols to collect whole blood in K2EDTA tubes. For TCRbeta analysis, collaborators shipped samples as frozen whole blood, isolated PBMCs, or DNA extracted from either of those sample types. As for this clone: Its antigen is still unknown. The input lacks base qualities; no much larger clone sits a single base away.

V and J are trimmed by 0 bases and 4 bases, and the gene matches miss 6 bases of the junction. In the germline V gene, CDR1 corresponds to SGHRS and CDR2 to YFSETQ. The cysteine opens and the phenylalanine closes a CDR3 of 15 amino acids. Only CDR3 DNA remains: 45 bases, in frame from the first base. TCRbeta CDR3 regions were amplified from genomic DNA using the immunoSEQ Assay, a bias-controlled multiplex PCR. Under the source paper's analysis protocol: The number of nucleated cells in each sample was estimated by amplification of reference gene primers within the assay. To quantify the absolute abundance of each unique TCRbeta CDR3 rearrangement, sequence reads were collapsed and filtered. For each sample, productive Simpson clonality was calculated as the square root of Simpson's diversity index over productive rearrangements. Here the immuneACCESS table is served through TCRdb, limited to in-frame sequences with V and J called. Missing clones are a known gap in these copies; in checked studies unresolved V genes cover under half, and the rest lacks a known reason. That table gives V, J and clone size, and the DNA gave D and trimming. The sample records fewer than 600,000 clones, about 88% of which are singletons. The top ten clonotypes cover 0.8% to 0.9% of the sample.

The sample comprised peripheral blood. The sequence derives from a man younger than 35 with COVID-19, enrolled during active disease. This sequence uses TRBV5-1 and TRBJ2-5; a stretch of 7 junction bases matches TRBD2. DNA sequence: TGCGCCAGCAGCTTGGCCATTGGCGGGGGAGAGACCCAGTACTTC. It codes for CASSLAIGGGETQYF. The CDR3, completed at both ends by the reference TRBV5-1 and TRBJ2-5 genes, gives the full variable domain KAGVTQTPRYLIKTRGQQVTLSCSPISGHRSVSWYQQTPGQGLQFLFEYFSETQRNKGNFPGRFSGRQFSNSRSEMNVSTLELGDSALYLCASSLAIGGGETQYFGPGTRLLVL.